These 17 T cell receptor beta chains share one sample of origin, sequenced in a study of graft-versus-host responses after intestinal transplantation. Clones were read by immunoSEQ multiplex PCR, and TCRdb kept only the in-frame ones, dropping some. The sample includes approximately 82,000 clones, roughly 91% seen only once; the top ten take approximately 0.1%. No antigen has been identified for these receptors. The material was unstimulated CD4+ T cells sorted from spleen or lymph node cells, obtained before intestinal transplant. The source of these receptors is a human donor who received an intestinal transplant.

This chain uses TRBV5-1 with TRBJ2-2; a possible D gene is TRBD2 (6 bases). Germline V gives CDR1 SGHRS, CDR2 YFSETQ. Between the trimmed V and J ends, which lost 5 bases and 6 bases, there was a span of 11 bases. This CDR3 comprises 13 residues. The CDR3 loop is CASRPREAGELFF. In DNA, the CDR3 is TGCGCCAGCAGACCAAGGGAGGCCGGGGAGCTGTTTTTT. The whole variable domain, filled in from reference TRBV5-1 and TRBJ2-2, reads KAGVTQTPRYLIKTRGQQVTLSCSPISGHRSVSWYQQTPGQGLQFLFEYFSETQRNKGNFPGRFSGRQFSNSRSEMNVSTLELGDSALYLCASRPREAGELFFGEGSRLTVL.

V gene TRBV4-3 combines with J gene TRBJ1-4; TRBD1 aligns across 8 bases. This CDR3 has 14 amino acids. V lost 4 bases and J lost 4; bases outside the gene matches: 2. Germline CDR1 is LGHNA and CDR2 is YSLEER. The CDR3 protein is CASSPGQDNEKLFF. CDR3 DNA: TGCGCCAGCAGCCCGGGACAGGATAATGAAAAACTGTTTTTT.

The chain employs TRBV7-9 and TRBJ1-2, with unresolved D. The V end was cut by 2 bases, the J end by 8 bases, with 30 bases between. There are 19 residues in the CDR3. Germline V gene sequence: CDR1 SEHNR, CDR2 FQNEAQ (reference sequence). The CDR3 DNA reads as TGTGCCAGCAGCTTACTGCTGGGTTCCGCTGAGGGCCCGGCGCGGGGCTACACCTTC. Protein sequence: CASSLLLGSAEGPARGYTF.

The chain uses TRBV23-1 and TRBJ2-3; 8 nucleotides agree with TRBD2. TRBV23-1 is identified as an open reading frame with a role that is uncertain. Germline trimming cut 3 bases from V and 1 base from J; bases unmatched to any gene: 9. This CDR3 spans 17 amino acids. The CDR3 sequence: CASSQFRLATCTDTQYF. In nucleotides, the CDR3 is TGCGCCAGCAGTCAGTTCAGACTAGCGACGTGCACAGATACGCAGTATTTT.

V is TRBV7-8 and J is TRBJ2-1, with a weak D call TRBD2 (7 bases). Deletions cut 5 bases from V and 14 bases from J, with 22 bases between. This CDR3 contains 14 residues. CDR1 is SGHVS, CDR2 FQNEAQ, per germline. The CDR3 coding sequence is TGTGCCAGCAGCACCGCGGGGGCCCCCGGGAACAAGTTCTTC. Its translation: CASSTAGAPGNKFF.

CDR3: CASSHGQINQPQHF. CDR3 DNA: TGTGCCAGCAGCCACGGACAGATTAATCAGCCCCAGCATTTT. This chain uses TRBV4-2 with TRBJ1-5, with D perhaps matching TRBD1 (6 bases). Per the germline V gene, CDR1 is LGHNA and CDR2 is YNFKEQ. The V end was cut by 3 bases, the J end by 4 bases, with 10 bases between. The CDR3 length is 14 residues.

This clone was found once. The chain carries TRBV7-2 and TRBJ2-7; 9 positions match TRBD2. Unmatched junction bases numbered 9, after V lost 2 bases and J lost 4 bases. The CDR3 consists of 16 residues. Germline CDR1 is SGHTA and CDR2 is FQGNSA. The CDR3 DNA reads TGTGCCAGCAGCTTACGGCGGGGGGGCGGTGGGTACGAGCAGTACTTC. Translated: CASSLRRGGGGYEQYF.

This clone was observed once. The CDR3 bases are TGCGCCAGCAGCCTCACCACGGACAGGGTAGATGGCTACACCTTC. Its protein product is CASSLTTDRVDGYTF. V is TRBV5-1 and J is TRBJ1-2; 8 bases line up with TRBD1. V trimming: 4 bases; J trimming: 6 bases; junction bases outside the gene matches: 11. The V gene's germline CDR1 is SGHRS and CDR2 YFSETQ. The CDR3 loop spans 15 amino acids.

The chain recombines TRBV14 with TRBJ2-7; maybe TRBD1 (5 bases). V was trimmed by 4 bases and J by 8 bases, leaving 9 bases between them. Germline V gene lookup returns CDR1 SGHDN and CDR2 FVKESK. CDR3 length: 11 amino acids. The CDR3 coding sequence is TGTGCCAGCAGCCTAAAGGGGCAGCAGTACTTC. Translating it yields CASSLKGQQYF.

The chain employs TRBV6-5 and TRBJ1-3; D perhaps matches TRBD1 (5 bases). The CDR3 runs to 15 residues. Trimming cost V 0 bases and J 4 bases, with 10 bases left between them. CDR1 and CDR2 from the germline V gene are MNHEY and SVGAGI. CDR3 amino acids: CASSYSGPQGNTIYF. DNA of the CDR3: TGTGCCAGCAGTTACTCGGGGCCACAAGGAAACACCATATATTTT.

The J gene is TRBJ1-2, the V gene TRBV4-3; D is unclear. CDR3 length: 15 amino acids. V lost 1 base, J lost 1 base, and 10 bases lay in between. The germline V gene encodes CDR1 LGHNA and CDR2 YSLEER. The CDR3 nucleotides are TGCGCCAGCAGCCAAGCCCAGGAATTTAACTATGGCTACACCTTC. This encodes CASSQAQEFNYGYTF.

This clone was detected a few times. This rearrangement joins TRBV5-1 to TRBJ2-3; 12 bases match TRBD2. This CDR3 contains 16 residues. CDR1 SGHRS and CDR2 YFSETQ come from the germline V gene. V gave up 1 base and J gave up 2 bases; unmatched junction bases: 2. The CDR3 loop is CASSLTSGGFTDTQYF. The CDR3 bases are TGCGCCAGCAGCTTGACTAGCGGGGGGTTCACAGATACGCAGTATTTT.

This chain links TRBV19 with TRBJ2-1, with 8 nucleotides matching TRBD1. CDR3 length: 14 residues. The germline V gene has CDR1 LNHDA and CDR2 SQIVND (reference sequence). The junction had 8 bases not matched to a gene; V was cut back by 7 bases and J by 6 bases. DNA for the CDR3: TGTGCCAGTACCAGGGACAGGATAGCCAATGAGCAGTTCTTC. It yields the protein CASTRDRIANEQFF.

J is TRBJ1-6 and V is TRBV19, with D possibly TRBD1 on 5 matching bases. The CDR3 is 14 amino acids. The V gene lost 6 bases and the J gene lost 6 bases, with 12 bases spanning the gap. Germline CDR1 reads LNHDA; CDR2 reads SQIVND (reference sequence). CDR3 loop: CASSNPGGNSPLHF. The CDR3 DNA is TGTGCCAGTAGCAACCCGGGGGGTAATTCACCCCTCCACTTT.

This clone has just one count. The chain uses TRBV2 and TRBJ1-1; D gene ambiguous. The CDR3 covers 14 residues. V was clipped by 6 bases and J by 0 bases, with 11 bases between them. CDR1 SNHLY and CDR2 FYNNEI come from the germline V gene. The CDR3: CASRDNGVNTEAFF. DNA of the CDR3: TGTGCCAGCAGAGACAACGGGGTGAACACTGAAGCTTTCTTT.

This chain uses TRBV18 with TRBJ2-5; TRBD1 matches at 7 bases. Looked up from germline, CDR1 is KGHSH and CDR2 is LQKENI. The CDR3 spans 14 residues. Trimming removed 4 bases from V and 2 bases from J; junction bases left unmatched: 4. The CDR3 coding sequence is TGTGCCAGCTCACGAGGACAGGTGCAAGAGACCCAGTACTTC. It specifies CASSRGQVQETQYF. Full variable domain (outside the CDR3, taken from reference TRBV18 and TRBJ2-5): NAGVMQNPRHLVRRRGQEARLRCSPMKGHSHVYWYRQLPEEGLKFMVYLQKENIIDESGMPKERFSAEFPKEGPSILRIQQVVRGDSAAYFCASSRGQVQETQYFGPGTRLLVL.

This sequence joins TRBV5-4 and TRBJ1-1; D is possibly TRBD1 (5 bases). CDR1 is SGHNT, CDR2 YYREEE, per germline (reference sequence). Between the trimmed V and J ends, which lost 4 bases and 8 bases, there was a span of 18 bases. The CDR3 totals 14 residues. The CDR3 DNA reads TGTGCCAGCAGCGGTAGGCCCGGGACTCCGGAAGCTTTCTTT. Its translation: CASSGRPGTPEAFF.